The 31 T cell receptor beta chains presented below share a single source sample, sequenced in a study of cytomegalovirus exposure and HLA in healthy donors. Primers for the PCR totalled 60 Vbeta and 13 Jbeta. Repertoires were generated with immunoSEQ multiplex PCR, while TCRdb's copy carries only in-frame clones and drops some. The profile shows fewer than 300,000 clones, 80% to 90% of them singletons. Input material: PBMCs. The receptor set was obtained from a man in his forties in good health and CMV-seropositive.

This rearrangement joins TRBV5-4 to TRBJ2-3; tentative D call: TRBD1 (6 bases). The CDR3 covers 14 residues. Germline CDR1 and CDR2: SGHNT and YYREEE (reference sequence). Trimming took off 4 bases at V and 3 bases at J, with 12 bases between the two ends. The CDR3, as DNA: TGTGCCAGCAGCCCTAACAGGGCTACAGATACGCAGTATTTT. Translating gives CASSPNRATDTQYF.

The chain recombines TRBV28 with TRBJ1-5, with 7 positions matching TRBD1. Germline trimming cut 6 bases from V and 9 bases from J; bases unmatched to any gene: 11. This CDR3 comprises 14 residues. CDR1 is MDHEN, CDR2 SYDVKM, per germline. The CDR3 nucleotides are TGTGCCAGCAGCAAAATGGACAGGCAACGGCCCCAGCATTTT. It yields the protein CASSKMDRQRPQHF.

The gene calls are TRBV7-8 and TRBJ2-7, with D tentatively TRBD2 (6 bases). The ends were cut back, 2 bases at V and 5 bases at J, with 16 bases in the middle. CDR1 SGHVS and CDR2 FQNEAQ come from the germline V gene. The CDR3 is 15 amino acids. CDR3 sequence: CASSLTTRGYDEQYF. The CDR3 nucleotides read TGTGCCAGCAGCTTAACGACTAGAGGTTACGACGAGCAGTACTTC.

As concerns this clone: A read error may account for a junction end that differs from germline. The chain joins TRBV7-7 to TRBJ2-5, with D perhaps matching TRBD2 (5 bases). The CDR3 is 14 amino acids. Germline CDR1 SSHAT, CDR2 FNYEAQ (reference sequence). The CDR3 sequence: CASSLAHTEKTQYF. In DNA, the CDR3 is TGTGCTAGCAGCTTAGCGCACACCGAAAAGACCCAGTACTTC.

The rearrangement uses TRBV27 and TRBJ2-1; 13 bases are a match to TRBD2. This CDR3 comprises 20 residues. J was trimmed by 0 bases and V by 2 bases; bases with no gene match: 10. Per the germline V gene, CDR1 is MNHEY and CDR2 is SMNVEV (reference sequence). CDR3 nucleotides: TGTGCCAGCAGTTTACTGGGACTAGCGGGAATGGGGAGCTCCTACAATGAGCAGTTCTTC. This sequence encodes CASSLLGLAGMGSSYNEQFF.

The V gene is TRBV6-5, the J gene TRBJ1-1, with D possibly being TRBD1 (5 bases). Germline loops: CDR1 MNHEY, CDR2 SVGAGI. V lost 5 bases to trimming and J lost 2 bases, with 12 bases between them. The CDR3 contains 14 residues. The CDR3 here is CASSPSGPNTEAFF. The CDR3 DNA is TGTGCCAGCAGTCCCTCAGGGCCCAACACTGAAGCTTTCTTT.

Only a few counts were recorded for this clone. The CDR3 spells CASSFETGLSGNTIYF. In DNA form, the CDR3 reads TGTGCCAGCAGCTTCGAGACAGGCCTCTCTGGAAACACCATATATTTT. V and J are TRBV7-6 and TRBJ1-3, with a weak D call TRBD1 (6 bases). The V end was cut by 3 bases, the J end by 0 bases, with 12 bases between. Germline assignment: CDR1 SGHVS and CDR2 FNYEAQ. The CDR3 consists of 16 residues.

The CDR3 DNA reads TGTGCCAGCAGCTCCCGGGGCGAGCAGTACTTC. This translates into CASSSRGEQYF. This sequence joins TRBV7-6 and TRBJ2-7; possible D gene TRBD2, 5 bases. This CDR3 is 11 amino acids long. The V and J ends lost 4 bases and 6 bases respectively, with 7 bases between them. Germline V gene data show CDR1 as SGHVS and CDR2 as FNYEAQ. Combining the CDR3 with reference TRBV7-6 and TRBJ2-7 gives the whole variable domain GAGVSQSPRYKVTKRGQDVALRCDPISGHVSLYWYRQALGQGPEFLTYFNYEAQQDKSGLPNDRFSAERPEGSISTLTIQRTEQRDSAMYRCASSSRGEQYFGPGTRLTVT.

This sequence joins TRBV21-1 and TRBJ2-7; the table's D call TRBD2 went unverified against the DNA. TRBV21-1 is classified as a pseudogene. The CDR3 has 14 amino acids. The CDR3 reads CASSKRLAAYEQYF. CDR3 DNA: TGTGCCAGCAGCAAACGGCTAGCAGCCTACGAGCAGTACTTC.

The chain recombines TRBV27 with TRBJ1-2; the match to TRBD1 covers 8 bases. The germline CDR1 and CDR2 sequences are MNHEY and SMNVEV (reference sequence). The CDR3 loop spans 15 amino acids. The J segment lost 6 bases and the V segment lost 3 bases, leaving 9 bases of the junction unmatched. The CDR3 is CASSLTGAYQDGYTF. The CDR3 coding sequence is TGTGCCAGCAGTTTGACAGGGGCCTATCAAGATGGCTACACCTTC.

The genes are TRBV7-6 and TRBJ2-5; 8 bases are shared with TRBD1. CDR1 is SGHVS, CDR2 FNYEAQ, per germline. Germline trimming cut 5 bases from V and 0 bases from J; bases unmatched to any gene: 2. The CDR3 runs 14 residues. The CDR3 loop reads CASSETGDQETQYF. The CDR3 DNA is TGTGCCAGCAGCGAGACAGGGGACCAAGAGACCCAGTACTTC.

This chain uses TRBV9 with TRBJ1-2, with unresolved D. V was cut by 1 base and J by 4 bases, with 5 bases left in between. CDR1 SGDLS and CDR2 YYNGEE come from the germline V gene. This CDR3 spans 12 amino acids. The CDR3 bases are TGTGCCAGCAGCGTATCGGGCTATGGCTACACCTTC. As protein: CASSVSGYGYTF. Based on the CDR3 plus reference TRBV9 and TRBJ1-2, the full variable domain is DSGVTQTPKHLITATGQRVTLRCSPRSGDLSVYWYQQSLDQGLQFLIQYYNGEERAKGNILERFSAQQFPDLHSELNLSSLELGDSALYFCASSVSGYGYTFGSGTRLTVV.

This clone was seen once. This chain joins TRBV5-1 and TRBJ2-1, with D possibly matching TRBD2 (6 bases). Trimming pared 0 bases from V and 9 bases from J, leaving 19 bases between. Looked up from germline, CDR1 is SGHRS and CDR2 is YFSETQ. The CDR3 sequence is 16 residues long. The CDR3 DNA reads TGCGCCAGCAGCTTGGAGGTTGCGGGATTGGGCGGTGAGCAGTTCTTC. This gives the protein CASSLEVAGLGGEQFF.

This clone was recorded only once. The chain uses TRBV19 and TRBJ2-5; the match to TRBD1 covers 7 bases. The ends lost 3 bases at V and 4 bases at J; junction bases unmatched: 5. There are 14 residues in the CDR3. Germline V gene lookup returns CDR1 LNHDA and CDR2 SQIVND (reference sequence). CDR3 amino acids: CASSISGTAETQYF. The CDR3 DNA sequence: TGTGCCAGTAGTATCTCCGGGACAGCAGAGACCCAGTACTTC.

With regard to this clone: Other DNA sequences in this sample translate to the same CDR3. This chain connects TRBV18 to TRBJ2-7; TRBD2 matches at 11 bases. Germline V gene lookup returns CDR1 KGHSH and CDR2 LQKENI. The CDR3 has 15 amino acids. V trimming: 6 bases; J trimming: 0 bases; junction bases outside the gene matches: 4. CDR3 DNA sequence: TGTGCCAGCTCGCCCGGGACTAGCGGCTCCTACGAGCAGTACTTC. Translating gives CASSPGTSGSYEQYF.

The chain recombines TRBV5-1 with TRBJ1-2, with TRBD1 matching over 7 bases. The length of the CDR3 is 13 residues. The J segment lost 8 bases and the V segment lost 0 bases, leaving 4 bases of the junction unmatched. Germline V gene sequence: CDR1 SGHRS, CDR2 YFSETQ. The CDR3, as DNA: TGCGCCAGCAGCTTGGAACAGGGGTTGGGCTACACCTTC. Protein: CASSLEQGLGYTF.

The J gene is TRBJ2-5, the V gene TRBV6-5; 7 bases agree with TRBD1. From germline, CDR1 is MNHEY and CDR2 SVGAGI. This CDR3 is built from 14 residues. With V trimmed by 2 bases and J by 1 base, 1 base remained unmatched. The CDR3: CASSYGDSQETQYF. The CDR3 nucleotides read TGTGCCAGCAGTTACGGGGACAGCCAAGAGACCCAGTACTTC.

The V gene is TRBV5-6, the J gene TRBJ2-7; TRBD2 aligns across 10 bases. Germline values: CDR1 SGHDT, CDR2 YYEEEE. The length of the CDR3 is 15 residues. Trimming took 2 bases from V and 0 from J; bases not matched to a gene: 2. The CDR3 nucleotides are TGTGCCAGCAGCTTTGGGACTAGCGCCTCCTACGAGCAGTACTTC. It yields the protein CASSFGTSASYEQYF.

The chain recombines TRBV2 with TRBJ2-1, with 11 bases matching TRBD2. Germline-derived CDR1 and CDR2 are SNHLY and FYNNEI. This CDR3 comprises 14 residues. Trimming cost V 6 bases and J 4 bases; bases outside gene matches: 2. CDR3 nucleotide sequence: TGTGCCAGCAGCGGGACTAGCGGATACAATGAGCAGTTCTTC. This translates into CASSGTSGYNEQFF.

The genes are TRBV7-9 and TRBJ2-7, with 10 bases fitting TRBD2. Germline assignment: CDR1 SEHNR and CDR2 FQNEAQ (reference sequence). The CDR3 sequence is 15 residues long. Losses at the gene ends were 0 bases for V and 5 bases for J; bases not matched to a gene: 4. The CDR3 DNA sequence: TGTGCCAGCAGCTTAGCGGCACTAGCGGGAAACGAGCAGTACTTC. It is translated as CASSLAALAGNEQYF.

The chain employs TRBV6-5 and TRBJ2-5; a weak D match, TRBD1 (5 bases). This CDR3 comprises 13 residues. Germline V gene sequence: CDR1 MNHEY, CDR2 SVGAGI. Trimming removed 6 bases from V and 13 bases from J, with 21 bases in between. The CDR3 loop reads CASSAIDSPRRYF. CDR3 coding DNA: TGTGCCAGCAGCGCTATAGACAGCCCTCGGAGGTACTTC.

The chain links TRBV28 to TRBJ1-3; no clear D. V lost 6 bases, J lost 1 base, and 13 bases lay in between. Germline V gene data show CDR1 as MDHEN and CDR2 as SYDVKM. CDR3 length: 15 residues. CDR3 sequence (DNA): TGTGCCAGCAGACTCCGCGGACTATCTGGAAACACCATATATTTT. Its translation: CASRLRGLSGNTIYF.

The chain couples TRBV7-9 to TRBJ1-4; 9 positions match TRBD1. Trimming at V came to 5 bases and at J to 7 bases, leaving 11 bases not matched to a gene. Per germline, CDR1 SEHNR and CDR2 FQNEAQ (reference sequence). There are 16 residues in the CDR3. The CDR3: CASSPRPDRGREKLFF. The CDR3, as DNA: TGTGCCAGCAGCCCTAGGCCGGACAGGGGTCGTGAAAAACTGTTTTTT.

CDR3 bases: TGTGCCAGCAACACCGGACAGGGTACTGTCTACGAGCAGTACTTC. Its translation is CASNTGQGTVYEQYF. This chain joins TRBV7-2 and TRBJ2-7; 8 nucleotides agree with TRBD1. Losses at the gene ends were 7 bases for V and 3 bases for J; bases not matched to a gene: 11. The CDR3 loop spans 15 amino acids. Germline lookup yields CDR1 SGHTA and CDR2 FQGNSA.

This chain links TRBV27 with TRBJ2-1; 15 bases match TRBD2. The germline CDR1 and CDR2 sequences are MNHEY and SMNVEV (reference sequence). J was trimmed by 1 base and V by 6 bases; bases with no gene match: 7. This CDR3 is built from 18 residues. The CDR3 DNA is TGTGCCAGCAGGAAGGGACTAGCGGGAGGACCTTCCTACAATGAGCAGTTCTTC. Translated: CASRKGLAGGPSYNEQFF.

The chain recombines TRBV6-1 with TRBJ1-5; the match to TRBD1 covers 9 bases. V shed 4 bases, J shed 1 base, and the junction held 8 bases outside the gene matches. CDR3 size: 17 residues. Germline assignment: CDR1 MNHNS and CDR2 SASEGT. CDR3 sequence reads: CASSAPNRGLSNQPQHF. CDR3 coding DNA: TGTGCCAGCAGTGCCCCGAACAGGGGGCTGAGCAATCAGCCCCAGCATTTT.

This clone was seen once. This rearrangement joins TRBV27 to TRBJ1-1; 8 bases map to TRBD1. V shed 6 bases and J 9 bases; nucleotides not matched to a gene: 12. This CDR3 has 14 amino acids. CDR1 is MNHEY, CDR2 SMNVEV, per germline (reference sequence). In nucleotides, the CDR3 is TGTGCCAGCAGCTATGGACAGGGTCAATTTAAAGCTTTCTTT. This encodes CASSYGQGQFKAFF.

The J gene is TRBJ1-4, the V gene TRBV12-5; maybe TRBD1 (5 bases). This CDR3 contains 17 residues. Trimming shortened V by 0 bases and J by 1 base, and 12 bases separated the two germline ends. Germline CDR1 and CDR2: LGHNT and FRNRAP. The CDR3 DNA follows: TGTGCTAGTGGTTTGGTGGGGCGGAAGGAAACTAATGAAAAACTGTTTTTT. Protein: CASGLVGRKETNEKLFF.

The chain couples TRBV6-5 to TRBJ1-2; 12 positions match TRBD1. V shed 6 bases, J shed 2 bases, and the junction held 1 base outside the gene matches. This CDR3 has 14 amino acids. CDR1 and CDR2 from the germline V gene are MNHEY and SVGAGI. CDR3 protein: CASRGQGANYGYTF. The CDR3 region has the DNA TGTGCCAGCAGGGGACAGGGGGCGAACTATGGCTACACCTTC.

The chain employs TRBV5-8 and TRBJ1-3, with unresolved D. Germline V gene sequence: CDR1 SGHTS, CDR2 YDEGEE. CDR3 size: 15 residues. V was trimmed by 0 bases and J by 0 bases, leaving 7 bases between them. The CDR3 is CASSLGAFSGNTIYF. For the CDR3, the DNA is TGTGCCAGCAGCTTGGGGGCTTTCTCTGGAAACACCATATATTTT.

The chain links TRBV7-9 to TRBJ2-7, with 8 bases matching TRBD2. Germline V gene sequence: CDR1 SEHNR, CDR2 FQNEAQ (reference sequence). The CDR3 runs to 14 residues. Unmatched junction bases numbered 7, after V lost 5 bases and J lost 4 bases. The CDR3 spells CASSQTSGVYEQYF. Written as DNA, the CDR3 is TGTGCCAGCAGCCAAACTAGCGGAGTTTACGAGCAGTACTTC.